This T cell receptor beta chain came from a study of blood T cell repertoires in COVID-19. Study background: Whether acute or convalescent, the COVID-19 samples came from the United States, Italy and Spain. From T cells, B-cell-depleted T cells, or PBMCs came the material, which was cDNA or gDNA.

How the authors handled the data: Amplifying reference gene primers gave estimates of nucleated cell counts. The method was immunoSEQ multiplex PCR; TCRdb's version includes in-frame clones alone and lacks a portion of them. The V and J calls and clone size come from that table; D and trimming were worked out from the DNA. The sample holds about 44,000 clones; more than 75% are singletons and the top ten take about 5%. The CDR3 contains 15 residues. Germline V gene lookup returns CDR1 KGHSH and CDR2 LQKENI. Deletions cut 5 bases from V and 0 bases from J, with 12 bases between. The TCR sequence derives from a human donor in a cohort sampled during active COVID-19. The sample was peripheral blood. The chain is built from TRBV18 and TRBJ2-3; maybe TRBD2 (6 bases). In DNA, the CDR3 is TGTGCCAGCTCATCCCCGGGACTGAGCACAGATACGCAGTATTTT. Translation: CASSSPGLSTDTQYF. The full variable domain, completed using reference TRBV18 and TRBJ2-3, is NAGVMQNPRHLVRRRGQEARLRCSPMKGHSHVYWYRQLPEEGLKFMVYLQKENIIDESGMPKERFSAEFPKEGPSILRIQQVVRGDSAAYFCASSSPGLSTDTQYFGPGTRLTVL.